These 23 T cell receptor beta chains share one sample of origin, sequenced in a study of blood T cell repertoires in COVID-19. The protocol was immunoSEQ multiplex PCR, while the TCRdb copy is restricted to in-frame clones and leaves out a portion. The sample includes 430,000 or so clones, roughly 88% seen only once; the top ten take over 1.5%. Material: PBMCs or T cells enriched from blood (not recorded which). The receptors shown here come from a woman between 35 and 50 years old who had recovered from COVID-19.

CDR3 coding DNA: TGTGCCACCAGCAGAGCGGGTCCTGGAAACACCATATATTTT. It translates to CATSRAGPGNTIYF. The V call is TRBV15, the J call TRBJ1-3, with D hard to call. V was pared by 1 base and J by 2 bases, with 6 bases between. Germline CDR1 reads LNHNV; CDR2 reads YYDKDF (reference sequence). CDR3 length: 14 amino acids.

The V call is TRBV28, the J call TRBJ2-7; D possibly corresponds to TRBD1 (6 bases). Germline CDR1 and CDR2: MDHEN and SYDVKM. Deletions cut 1 base from V and 1 base from J, with 14 bases between. The CDR3 spans 16 residues. The CDR3 coding sequence is TGTGCCAGCAGTTTATACGGGACATCTTCATCCTACGAGCAGTACTTC. This sequence encodes CASSLYGTSSSYEQYF.

V and J are TRBV6-5 and TRBJ1-1; D possibly corresponds to TRBD1 (5 bases). The CDR3 extends over 13 amino acids. Germline V gives CDR1 MNHEY, CDR2 SVGAGI. Trimming cost V 0 bases and J 6 bases, with 8 bases left between them. This CDR3 is CASSYSDSPEAFF. The DNA of the CDR3 is TGTGCCAGCAGTTACTCAGACAGCCCTGAAGCTTTCTTT.

The chain employs TRBV27 and TRBJ1-2; 8 bases are a match to TRBD1. This CDR3 has 15 amino acids. The germline V gene has CDR1 MNHEY and CDR2 SMNVEV (reference sequence). The trim removed 7 bases at V and 3 bases at J, leaving 10 bases unmatched. The CDR3 region has the DNA TGTGCCAGCACCCCCGGGGCAGGGGGCTACTATGGCTACACCTTC. Protein sequence: CASTPGAGGYYGYTF.

The rearrangement joins TRBV4-3 to TRBJ2-3; D is possibly TRBD1 (6 bases). Trimming cost V 3 bases and J 0 bases, with 16 bases left between them. This CDR3 has 17 residues. Germline assignment: CDR1 LGHNA and CDR2 YSLEER. The CDR3 region is CASSHDSGRGSTDTQYF. CDR3 DNA sequence: TGCGCCAGCAGCCACGATTCGGGCAGGGGCAGCACAGATACGCAGTATTTT.

Here the CDR3 reads CASSARDRGLQETQYF. In DNA, the CDR3 is TGCGCCAGCAGCGCCCGGGACAGGGGCCTTCAAGAGACCCAGTACTTC. The J gene is TRBJ2-5, the V gene TRBV5-1, with 10 bases lining up with TRBD1. Trimming removed 4 bases from V and 2 bases from J; junction bases left unmatched: 8. The CDR3 extends over 16 amino acids. Germline CDR1 is SGHRS and CDR2 is YFSETQ.

DNA for the CDR3: TGTGCCAGCAGTGAATTAGGGGTGAACACTGAAGCTTTCTTT. Residues: CASSELGVNTEAFF. The rearrangement uses TRBV25-1 and TRBJ1-1, with D perhaps matching TRBD1 (5 bases). V gave up 1 base and J gave up 0 bases, with 6 bases separating them. This CDR3 region has 14 residues. Per the germline V gene, CDR1 is MGHDK and CDR2 is SYGVNS.

The V call is TRBV7-2, the J call TRBJ2-1; 10 nucleotides match TRBD1. CDR1 and CDR2 (germline): SGHTA, FQGNSA. CDR3 length: 15 amino acids. The V segment lost 3 bases and the J segment 4 bases; nucleotides outside the gene matches: 3. In DNA form, the CDR3 reads TGTGCCAGCAGCTTTGACAGGGGGCAATACAATGAGCAGTTCTTC. The encoded protein is CASSFDRGQYNEQFF.

The V call is TRBV18, the J call TRBJ1-6, with D perhaps TRBD1 (6 bases). Trimming left V 3 bases short and J 9 bases short, with 15 bases between. The V gene's germline CDR1 is KGHSH and CDR2 LQKENI. The CDR3 covers 15 residues. CDR3 in DNA: TGTGCCAGCTCACCGGCGACAGAAGGGGGTTCACCCCTCCACTTT. Its protein product is CASSPATEGGSPLHF.

This sequence joins TRBV7-9 and TRBJ2-1; a possible D gene is TRBD1 (5 bases). Between the trimmed V and J ends, which lost 4 bases and 2 bases, there was a span of 18 bases. This CDR3 contains 17 residues. Germline V gene sequence: CDR1 SEHNR, CDR2 FQNEAQ (reference sequence). CDR3 nucleotides: TGTGCCAGCAGCTCACCACTCTACAGGTCCACCTACAATGAGCAGTTCTTC. Protein product: CASSSPLYRSTYNEQFF.

V gene TRBV11-2 combines with J gene TRBJ1-3; D might be TRBD1 (5 bases). The CDR3 extends over 14 amino acids. Trimming left V 3 bases short and J 4 bases short, with 10 bases between. Germline values: CDR1 SGHAT, CDR2 FQNNGV. CDR3 sequence: CASSFRGIGNTIYF. The DNA for the CDR3 is TGTGCCAGCAGCTTCCGGGGGATAGGAAACACCATATATTTT.

The V and J genes are TRBV7-9 and TRBJ2-7; TRBD2 agrees at 14 bases. Germline loops: CDR1 SEHNR, CDR2 FQNEAQ (reference sequence). Unmatched junction bases numbered 2, after V lost 1 base and J lost 6 bases. The length of the CDR3 is 15 residues. Here the CDR3 DNA reads TGTGCCAGCAGCTTAGGACTAGCGGGAGGGGGCGAGCAGTACTTC. Translating gives CASSLGLAGGGEQYF.

This rearrangement joins TRBV6-5 to TRBJ1-5; 7 bases map to TRBD1. The germline CDR1 and CDR2 sequences are MNHEY and SVGAGI. V was clipped by 6 bases and J by 5 bases; unmatched bases: 7. This CDR3 is built from 14 residues. CDR3 amino acids: CASSLPGTDQPQHF. DNA of the CDR3: TGTGCCAGCAGCCTCCCCGGGACAGATCAGCCCCAGCATTTT.

This clone has just one count. V usage is TRBV15 and J usage is TRBJ2-3; D is possibly TRBD2 (6 bases). V lost 0 bases and J lost 2, with 18 bases in between. Germline values: CDR1 LNHNV, CDR2 YYDKDF (reference sequence). The CDR3 extends over 18 amino acids. CDR3 amino acids: CATSRDLPYREPTDTQYF. CDR3 DNA: TGTGCCACCAGCAGAGATCTCCCCTATCGGGAGCCCACAGATACGCAGTATTTT. Full variable domain (outside the CDR3, taken from reference TRBV15 and TRBJ2-3): DAMVIQNPRYQVTQFGKPVTLSCSQTLNHNVMYWYQQKSSQAPKLLFHYYDKDFNNEADTPDNFQSRRPNTSFCFLDIRSPGLGDTAMYLCATSRDLPYREPTDTQYFGPGTRLTVL.

This clone was seen only once. The chain has TRBV7-6 and TRBJ2-3; maybe TRBD1 (6 bases). Germline CDR1 reads SGHVS; CDR2 reads FNYEAQ. Trimming cost V 3 bases and J 0 bases, with 10 bases left between them. The CDR3 totals 15 residues. The CDR3 coding sequence is TGTGCCAGCAGCTTCCGGGACACTAGCACAGATACGCAGTATTTT. It translates to CASSFRDTSTDTQYF.

The V and J genes are TRBV18 and TRBJ2-7, with 11 nucleotides matching TRBD1. J lost 4 bases, V lost 4 bases, and 3 bases had no gene match. The length of the CDR3 is 14 residues. Germline CDR1 reads KGHSH; CDR2 reads LQKENI. The DNA for the CDR3 is TGTGCCAGCTCACGGACAGGGGGCGCTTACGAGCAGTACTTC. Residues: CASSRTGGAYEQYF.

The rearrangement uses TRBV12-5 and TRBJ2-3, with unresolved D. V dropped 8 bases and J dropped 1 base, with 10 bases sitting between them. From germline, CDR1 is LGHNT and CDR2 FRNRAP. The length of the CDR3 is 13 residues. The CDR3 region is CASSISGTDTQYF. In DNA form, the CDR3 reads TGTGCTAGTAGCATCTCCGGCACAGATACGCAGTATTTT.

This chain joins TRBV5-1 and TRBJ2-7; perhaps TRBD1 as D (5 bases). The V end was cut by 1 base, the J end by 1 base, with 9 bases between. CDR1 and CDR2 from the germline V gene are SGHRS and YFSETQ. The CDR3 runs 14 residues. CDR3 sequence reads: CASSLSGQSYEQYF. The CDR3 DNA reads TGCGCCAGCAGCTTGTCAGGACAATCCTACGAGCAGTACTTC.

V usage is TRBV18 and J usage is TRBJ2-7, with D tentatively TRBD1 (5 bases). V lost 6 bases to trimming and J lost 0 bases, with 12 bases between them. This CDR3 spans 14 amino acids. Looked up from germline, CDR1 is KGHSH and CDR2 is LQKENI. The CDR3 nucleotides read TGTGCCAGCTCGTCCGACAGTCACTCCTACGAGCAGTACTTC. Translation: CASSSDSHSYEQYF.

CDR3 in DNA: TGCGCCAGCAGCTTACACGGGTACTACGAGCAGTACTTC. Translated, it gives CASSLHGYYEQYF. The rearrangement uses TRBV5-1 and TRBJ2-7; no reliable D call. Germline CDR1 SGHRS, CDR2 YFSETQ. The CDR3 has 13 amino acids. Trimming removed 2 bases from V and 3 bases from J, with 9 bases in between.

V usage is TRBV28 and J usage is TRBJ2-7; a possible D gene is TRBD2 (6 bases). With 3 bases removed from V and 5 bases from J, the gap between germline ends came to 14 bases. This CDR3 region has 14 residues. Germline CDR1 and CDR2: MDHEN and SYDVKM. The CDR3 loop is CASSFQSGSHEQYF. The DNA for the CDR3 is TGTGCCAGCAGTTTCCAGTCCGGGAGCCACGAGCAGTACTTC.

The chain combines TRBV5-1 with TRBJ2-1; TRBD2 matches 15 bases. The CDR3 is 17 amino acids. V lost 4 bases and J lost 7; bases outside the gene matches: 9. In germline, CDR1 is SGHRS, CDR2 YFSETQ. In DNA, the CDR3 is TGCGCCAGCAGCACGGGACTAGCGGGAGGTATGGGTAATGAGCAGTTCTTC. Encoded protein: CASSTGLAGGMGNEQFF.

The chain combines TRBV6-2 or TRBV6-3 with TRBJ2-2; possibly TRBD1 for D (5 bases). Germline CDR1 and CDR2: MNHEY and SVGEGT. Trimming removed 5 bases from V and 5 bases from J, with 12 bases in between. The CDR3 covers 14 residues. The CDR3 here is CASSPRVFTGELFF. CDR3 in DNA: TGTGCCAGCAGTCCCAGGGTATTTACCGGGGAGCTGTTTTTT.